Listed below are T cell receptor beta chains from one sample, sequenced in a study of blood T cell repertoires in COVID-19. Only in-frame clones appear in the TCRdb table, and some are missing; sequencing was by immunoSEQ multiplex PCR. The data contain tens of thousands of clones, about four fifths of them singletons. Sequenced input: peripheral blood. These receptors were obtained from an elderly man with COVID-19, enrolled during active disease. Each CDR3 is given with its conserved first and last residue. A D gene is named only where the DNA matches it firmly.

j_call v_call d_call cdr3_aa
TRBJ2-1 TRBV10-1 TRBD1 CASSEAGQGGNEQFF
TRBJ2-2 TRBV18 NA CASSPAGVPGELFF
TRBJ2-3 TRBV11-2 TRBD2 CASSLVLAGGTDTQYF
TRBJ2-7 TRBV5-5 TRBD2 CASTNRLAGGPSYEQYF
TRBJ1-6 TRBV30 TRBD1 CAWSVGTANSPLHF
TRBJ2-7 TRBV15 TRBD1 CATSREGVTGGYF
TRBJ2-7 TRBV6-5 NA CASSYSSRGEQYF
TRBJ1-3 TRBV18 NA CASSPLTSSGNTIYF
TRBJ2-7 TRBV27 NA CASSPLGRAPSREQYF
TRBJ2-7 TRBV29-1 NA CSVVAGSYEQYF
TRBJ2-7 TRBV18 NA CASSPPITRAENSYEQYF
TRBJ1-1 TRBV10-3 NA CASLGDRKNTEAFF
TRBJ1-1 TRBV5-8 TRBD1 CASSLRGGSEAFF
TRBJ1-5 TRBV19 TRBD1 CASSGTGGQPQHF
TRBJ2-1 TRBV11-2 NA CASSLDITAEQFF
TRBJ1-3 TRBV7-9 TRBD1 CASSQPGQGTGNTIYF
TRBJ1-4 TRBV25-1 NA CASSEIRGGINEKLFF
TRBJ2-2 TRBV5-1 TRBD2 CASSLGRTSGRADTGELFF
TRBJ1-1 TRBV19 NA CASSRKGGGGVLGAFF
TRBJ1-5 TRBV10-3 NA CAISESGAAGPQHF
TRBJ2-3 TRBV2 TRBD2 CASSETSSLRADTQYF
TRBJ2-7 TRBV5-1 NA CASSLPGTRNEQYF
TRBJ2-7 TRBV10-3 NA CAITHRDVPRYEQYF
TRBJ2-3 TRBV9 TRBD2 CASSVTAGLFTDTQYF
TRBJ2-2 TRBV7-3 NA CASSPGDSYTGELFF
TRBJ2-1 TRBV11-2 TRBD2 CASTPPGLAGGVYNEQFF
TRBJ2-2 TRBV7-2 TRBD1 CASSLDLRDRKLFF
TRBJ1-5 TRBV19 TRBD1 CASRLTGVGNQPQHF
TRBJ2-1 TRBV7-3 NA CASSLGGPSHNEQFF
TRBJ2-7 TRBV29-1 NA CSVERGSYEQYF
TRBJ2-1 TRBV30 NA CAWSARRVNNEQFF
TRBJ2-2 TRBV6-4 TRBD2 CASSVSRTSGNTGELFF
TRBJ1-1 TRBV2 NA CASSDRGGRFAFF
TRBJ1-2 TRBV2 NA CASSEEGGRGYTF
TRBJ1-1 TRBV7-3 NA CASSLRGQLNEAFF
TRBJ1-1 TRBV10-2 NA CASIDGVRTEAFF
TRBJ1-3 TRBV3-1/TRBV3-2 NA CASSQSSRDWSDRLSGNTIYF
TRBJ2-7 TRBV27 TRBD1 CASSTGTENYEQYF
TRBJ1-1 TRBV12-5 NA CASSDSVNTEAFF
TRBJ2-3 TRBV28 NA CASNQGSFTDTQYF